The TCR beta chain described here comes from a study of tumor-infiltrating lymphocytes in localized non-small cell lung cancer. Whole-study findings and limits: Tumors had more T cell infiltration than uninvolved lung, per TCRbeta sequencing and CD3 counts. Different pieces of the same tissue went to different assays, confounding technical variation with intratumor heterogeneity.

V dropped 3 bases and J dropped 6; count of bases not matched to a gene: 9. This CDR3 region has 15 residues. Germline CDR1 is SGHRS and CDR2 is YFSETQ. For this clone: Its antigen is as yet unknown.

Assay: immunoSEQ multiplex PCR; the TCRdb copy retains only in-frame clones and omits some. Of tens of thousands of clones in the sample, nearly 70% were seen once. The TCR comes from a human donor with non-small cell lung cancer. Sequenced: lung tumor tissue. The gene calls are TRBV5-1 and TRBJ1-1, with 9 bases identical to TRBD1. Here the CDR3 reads CASSSGTGRFPEAFF. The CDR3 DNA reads TGCGCCAGCAGCTCAGGGACAGGGAGATTTCCTGAAGCTTTCTTT.